These T cell receptor beta chains were read from a single sample in a study of control samples from healthy donors and cancer patients. Method: immunoSEQ multiplex PCR; TCRdb's copy keeps in-frame clones and lacks some. The table lists some 120,000 clones, around 92% of them singletons. Sequencing was performed on PBMCs. These receptors originate from a man older than 75 with head and neck cancer. CDR3s include the opening cysteine and the closing phenylalanine or tryptophan. A D gene is named only where the DNA matches it firmly. Clone size, where shown, is once, few, many, or a class for clones that have expanded.

v_call	clone_size	d_call	j_call	cdr3_aa	cdr3_nt
TRBV30	.	.	TRBJ1-6	CAWSVRGNNSPLHF	TGTGCCTGGAGTGTTCGGGGAAATAATTCACCCCTCCACTTT
TRBV29-1	.	.	TRBJ2-6	CSVVTAKGANVLTF	TGCAGCGTTGTAACAGCCAAGGGGGCCAACGTCCTGACTTTC
TRBV6-6	.	TRBD1	TRBJ1-2	CASRTDRTYGYTF	TGTGCCAGCAGGACGGACAGGACCTATGGCTACACCTTC
TRBV9	few	.	TRBJ2-3	CASSVRDRTDTQYF	TGTGCCAGCAGCGTGAGGGACCGCACAGATACGCAGTATTTT
TRBV7-8	.	TRBD1	TRBJ1-5	CASSIGTGRDQPQHF	TGTGCCAGCAGCATCGGGACAGGGAGAGATCAGCCCCAGCATTTT
TRBV5-1	.	TRBD2	TRBJ2-1	CASSATGTSGNNEQFF	TGCGCCAGCAGCGCAACCGGGACTAGCGGGAACAATGAGCAGTTCTTC
TRBV6-5	.	.	TRBJ1-2	CASSYSIGAGYTF	TGTGCCAGCAGTTACTCGATAGGGGCTGGCTACACCTTC
TRBV5-4	.	TRBD1	TRBJ1-5	CASSLGGTEGNQPQHF	TGTGCCAGCAGCCTCGGCGGGACAGAGGGCAATCAGCCCCAGCATTTT
TRBV19	.	TRBD2	TRBJ2-5	CASSPGLAGKETQYF	TGTGCCAGTAGTCCCGGGCTAGCGGGGAAAGAGACCCAGTACTTC
TRBV5-1	few	.	TRBJ1-3	CASRRSGTGNTIYF	TGCGCCAGCAGAAGGTCAGGGACTGGAAACACCATATATTTT
TRBV5-6	.	TRBD2	TRBJ2-3	CASSLDGTITDTQYF	TGTGCCAGCAGCTTGGACGGGACTATCACAGATACGCAGTATTTT
TRBV3-1/TRBV3-2	.	.	TRBJ1-1	CASSRRLTRGVTEAFF	TGTGCCAGCAGTCGTAGACTCACTCGGGGGGTCACTGAAGCTTTCTTT
TRBV18	.	.	TRBJ2-1	CASSPGRSYNEQFF	TGTGCCAGCTCACCAGGGAGGTCCTACAATGAGCAGTTCTTC
TRBV29-1	.	.	TRBJ2-7	CSATIPYEQYF	TGCAGCGCCACGATTCCCTACGAGCAGTACTTC
TRBV6-6	.	.	TRBJ2-7	CASRKPPGRIYEQYF	TGTGCCAGCAGAAAGCCGCCGGGACGGATCTACGAGCAGTACTTC
TRBV5-1	.	.	TRBJ2-2	CASSREGGELFF	TGCGCCAGCAGCAGAGAAGGGGGGGAGCTGTTTTTT
TRBV6-2/TRBV6-3	.	.	TRBJ2-1	CASSPGLLGNEQFF	TGTGCCAGCAGTCCGGGACTTCTCGGGAATGAGCAGTTCTTC
TRBV19	.	.	TRBJ1-5	CASSPGGLDQPQHF	TGTGCCAGTAGTCCCGGCGGGTTAGACCAGCCCCAGCATTTT
TRBV20-1	.	.	TRBJ2-7	CSASGGRLYEQYF	TGCAGTGCTAGTGGGGGAAGGCTCTACGAGCAGTACTTC
TRBV5-1	.	.	TRBJ2-2	CASSSNTGELFF	TGCGCCAGCAGCTCGAACACCGGGGAGCTGTTTTTT
TRBV9	.	.	TRBJ1-3	CASSNGQSSGNTIYF	TGTGCCAGCAGCAACGGACAGTCCTCTGGAAACACCATATATTTT
TRBV12-5	.	.	TRBJ1-1	CASGLSRRVTEAFF	TGTGCTAGTGGTTTATCCCGCAGGGTCACTGAAGCTTTCTTT
TRBV19	few	TRBD2	TRBJ2-3	CASSIGRESTDTQYF	TGTGCCAGTAGTATAGGGCGGGAGAGCACAGATACGCAGTATTTT
TRBV6-6	.	.	TRBJ1-1	CASSYLGPMNTEAFF	TGTGCCAGCAGTTACCTCGGCCCCATGAACACTGAAGCTTTCTTT
TRBV5-1	.	.	TRBJ2-7	CASSPGVANSYEQYF	TGCGCCAGCAGCCCTGGGGTAGCGAACTCCTACGAGCAGTACTTC
TRBV20-1	.	.	TRBJ1-2	CSASVRGDSGYTF	TGCAGTGCTAGTGTGAGGGGCGATTCTGGCTACACCTTC
TRBV14	.	.	TRBJ2-7	CASSQPDVRNEQYF	TGTGCCAGCAGCCAACCGGATGTGCGGAACGAGCAGTACTTC
TRBV13	.	TRBD1	TRBJ1-2	CASSWDRWGYTF	TGTGCCAGCAGCTGGGACAGGTGGGGCTACACCTTC
TRBV4-1	.	.	TRBJ2-7	CASSQVVQGGYEQYF	TGCGCCAGCAGCCAAGTTGTACAGGGTGGCTACGAGCAGTACTTC
TRBV30	few	.	TRBJ1-3	CAWSRGSSGNTIYF	TGTGCCTGGAGTAGGGGGTCATCTGGAAACACCATATATTTT
TRBV5-4	.	.	TRBJ2-5	CASSPSQETQYF	TGTGCCAGCAGCCCTTCTCAAGAGACCCAGTACTTC
TRBV5-1	.	.	TRBJ1-2	CASSLGGINYGYTF	TGCGCCAGCAGCTTGGGGGGTATTAACTATGGCTACACCTTC
TRBV6-1	.	.	TRBJ1-2	CASSEALRTANYGYTF	TGTGCCAGCAGTGAAGCGCTTCGGACAGCTAACTATGGCTACACCTTC
TRBV5-1	.	.	TRBJ1-1	CASSLRLSGSTEAFF	TGCGCCAGCAGCTTGCGGTTGTCGGGGAGCACTGAAGCTTTCTTT
TRBV19	.	.	TRBJ1-5	CASSIGSGGGNQPQHF	TGTGCCAGTAGTATAGGTTCTGGTGGGGGCAATCAGCCCCAGCATTTT
TRBV5-1	.	TRBD1	TRBJ1-4	CASSIRTGRNEKLFF	TGCGCCAGCAGCATAAGGACAGGGCGAAATGAAAAACTGTTTTTT
TRBV27	once	TRBD2	TRBJ2-5	CASSPLGGRGETQYF	TGTGCCAGCAGTCCTCTCGGCGGGAGGGGGGAGACCCAGTACTTC
TRBV6-1	.	TRBD2	TRBJ2-5	CASSEGRASGPSGETQYF	TGTGCCAGCAGTGAAGGGCGGGCTAGCGGCCCGAGTGGGGAGACCCAGTACTTC
TRBV10-3	.	.	TRBJ1-1	CAISESAAGARSGEAFF	TGTGCCATCAGTGAGTCCGCAGCAGGCGCTCGGTCGGGTGAAGCTTTCTTT
TRBV6-5	.	.	TRBJ1-2	CASSPRQTRGYTF	TGTGCCAGCAGCCCCCGACAGACTCGGGGCTACACCTTC
TRBV29-1	.	.	TRBJ1-4	CSAGEGFNEKLFF	TGCAGCGCTGGGGAGGGCTTTAATGAAAAACTGTTTTTT
TRBV5-6	.	.	TRBJ1-5	CASSFDGGWDQPQHF	TGTGCCAGCAGCTTCGATGGGGGGTGGGATCAGCCCCAGCATTTT
TRBV5-8	.	.	TRBJ1-1	CASSQRLGARNTEAFF	TGTGCCAGCAGCCAGCGGCTGGGGGCACGAAACACTGAAGCTTTCTTT
TRBV6-5	.	.	TRBJ2-5	CASADWQETQYF	TGTGCCAGCGCGGACTGGCAAGAGACCCAGTACTTC
TRBV6-6	.	.	TRBJ1-6	CASTNRVRDSPLHF	TGTGCCAGCACTAACCGAGTCAGGGATTCACCCCTCCACTTT
TRBV7-2	once	TRBD1	TRBJ2-2	CASSSWTGGGTGELFF	TGTGCCAGCAGCTCATGGACAGGGGGCGGCACCGGGGAGCTGTTTTTT
TRBV7-9	.	.	TRBJ2-1	CASSLAHSEQFF	TGTGCCAGCAGCTTAGCGCACAGTGAGCAGTTCTTC
TRBV5-4	.	TRBD1	TRBJ2-7	CASSLAGTGNQQYF	TGTGCCAGCAGCTTAGCAGGGACAGGGAATCAGCAGTACTTC
TRBV29-1	.	.	TRBJ2-5	CSVEEPSTAQYF	TGCAGCGTTGAAGAGCCGTCTACGGCCCAGTACTTC
TRBV20-1	.	.	TRBJ1-5	CSASIGDGGNQPQHF	TGCAGTGCTAGTATCGGGGACGGGGGCAATCAGCCCCAGCATTTT
TRBV6-5	.	.	TRBJ1-3	CAVQGTGNTIYF	TGTGCCGTACAGGGCACTGGAAACACCATATATTTT
TRBV25-1	.	.	TRBJ2-1	CASSVYNEQFF	TGTGCCAGCAGTGTGTACAATGAGCAGTTCTTC